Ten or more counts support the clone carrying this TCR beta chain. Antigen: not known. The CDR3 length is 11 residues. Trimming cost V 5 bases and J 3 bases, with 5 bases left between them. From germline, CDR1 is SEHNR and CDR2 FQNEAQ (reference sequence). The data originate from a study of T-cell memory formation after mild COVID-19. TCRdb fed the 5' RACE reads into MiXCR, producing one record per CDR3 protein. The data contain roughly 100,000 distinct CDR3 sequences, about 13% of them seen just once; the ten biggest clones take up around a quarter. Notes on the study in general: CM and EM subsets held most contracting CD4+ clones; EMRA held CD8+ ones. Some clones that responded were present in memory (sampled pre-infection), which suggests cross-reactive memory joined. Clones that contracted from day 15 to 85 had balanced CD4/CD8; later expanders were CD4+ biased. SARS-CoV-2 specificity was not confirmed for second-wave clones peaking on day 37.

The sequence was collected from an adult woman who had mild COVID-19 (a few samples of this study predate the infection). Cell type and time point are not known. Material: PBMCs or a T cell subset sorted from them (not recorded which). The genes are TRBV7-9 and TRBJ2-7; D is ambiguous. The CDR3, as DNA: TGTGCCAGCAGCCCAGACTACGAGCAGTACTTC. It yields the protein CASSPDYEQYF.